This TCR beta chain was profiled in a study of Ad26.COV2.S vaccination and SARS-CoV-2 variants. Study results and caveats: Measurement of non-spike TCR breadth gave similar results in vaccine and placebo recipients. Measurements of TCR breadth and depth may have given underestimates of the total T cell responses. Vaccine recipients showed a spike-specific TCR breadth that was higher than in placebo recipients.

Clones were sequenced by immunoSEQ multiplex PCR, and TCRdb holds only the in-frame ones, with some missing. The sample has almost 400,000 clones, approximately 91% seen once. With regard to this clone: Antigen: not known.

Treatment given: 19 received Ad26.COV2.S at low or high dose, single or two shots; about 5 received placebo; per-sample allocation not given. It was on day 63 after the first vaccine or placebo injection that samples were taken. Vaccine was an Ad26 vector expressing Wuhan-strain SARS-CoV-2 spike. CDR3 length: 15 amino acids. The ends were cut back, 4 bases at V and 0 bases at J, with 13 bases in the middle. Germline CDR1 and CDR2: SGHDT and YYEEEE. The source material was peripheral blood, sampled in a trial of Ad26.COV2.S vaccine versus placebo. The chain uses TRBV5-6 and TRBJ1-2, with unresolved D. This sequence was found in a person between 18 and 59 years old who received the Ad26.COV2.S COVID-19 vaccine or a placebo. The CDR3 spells CASSPLGGANYGYTF. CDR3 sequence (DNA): TGTGCCAGCAGCCCGCTCGGTGGGGCTAACTATGGCTACACCTTC.